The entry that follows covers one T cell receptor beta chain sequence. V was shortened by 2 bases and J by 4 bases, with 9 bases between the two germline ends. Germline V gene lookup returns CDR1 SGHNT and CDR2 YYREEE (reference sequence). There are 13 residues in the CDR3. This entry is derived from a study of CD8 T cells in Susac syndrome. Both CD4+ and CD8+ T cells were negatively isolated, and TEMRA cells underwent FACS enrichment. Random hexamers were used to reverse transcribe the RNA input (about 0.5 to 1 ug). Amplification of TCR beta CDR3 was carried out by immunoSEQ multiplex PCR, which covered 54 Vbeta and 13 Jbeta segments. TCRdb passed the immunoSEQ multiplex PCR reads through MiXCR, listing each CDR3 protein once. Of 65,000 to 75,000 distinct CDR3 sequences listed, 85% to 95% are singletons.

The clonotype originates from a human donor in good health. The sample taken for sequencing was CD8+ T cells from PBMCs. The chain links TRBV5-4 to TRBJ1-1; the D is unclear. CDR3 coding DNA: TGTGCCAGCAGCTTTGGGGTGGGCACTGAAGCTTTCTTT. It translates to CASSFGVGTEAFF.